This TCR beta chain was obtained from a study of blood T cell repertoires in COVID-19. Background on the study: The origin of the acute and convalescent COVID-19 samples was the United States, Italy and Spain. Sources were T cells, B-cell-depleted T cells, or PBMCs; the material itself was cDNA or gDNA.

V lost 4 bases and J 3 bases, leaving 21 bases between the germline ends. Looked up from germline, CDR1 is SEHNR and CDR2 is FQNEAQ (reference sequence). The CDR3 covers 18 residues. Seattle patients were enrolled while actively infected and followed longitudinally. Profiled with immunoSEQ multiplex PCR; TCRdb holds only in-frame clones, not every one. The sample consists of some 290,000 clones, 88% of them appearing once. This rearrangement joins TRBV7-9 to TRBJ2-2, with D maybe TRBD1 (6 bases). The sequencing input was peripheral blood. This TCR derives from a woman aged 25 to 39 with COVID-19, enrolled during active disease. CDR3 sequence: CASSSTLLTGPDTGELFF. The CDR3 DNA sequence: TGTGCCAGCAGCTCCACACTCCTGACAGGACCGGACACCGGGGAGCTGTTTTTT.